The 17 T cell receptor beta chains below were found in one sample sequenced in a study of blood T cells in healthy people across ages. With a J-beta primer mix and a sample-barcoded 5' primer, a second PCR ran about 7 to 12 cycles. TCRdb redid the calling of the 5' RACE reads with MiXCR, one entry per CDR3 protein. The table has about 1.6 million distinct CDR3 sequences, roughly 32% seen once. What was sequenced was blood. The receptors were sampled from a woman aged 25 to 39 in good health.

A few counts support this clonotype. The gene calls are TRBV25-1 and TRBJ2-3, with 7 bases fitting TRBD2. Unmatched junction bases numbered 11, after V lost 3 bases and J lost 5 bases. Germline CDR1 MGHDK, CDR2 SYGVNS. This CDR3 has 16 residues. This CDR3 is CASSERASGPLDTQYF. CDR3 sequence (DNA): TGTGCCAGCAGTGAGAGAGCTAGCGGACCTCTAGATACGCAGTATTTT. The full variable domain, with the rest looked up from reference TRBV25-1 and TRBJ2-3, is EADIYQTPRYLVIGTGKKITLECSQTMGHDKMYWYQQDPGMELHLIHYSYGVNSTEKGDLSSESTVSRIRTEHFPLTLESARPSHTSQYLCASSERASGPLDTQYFGPGTRLTVL.

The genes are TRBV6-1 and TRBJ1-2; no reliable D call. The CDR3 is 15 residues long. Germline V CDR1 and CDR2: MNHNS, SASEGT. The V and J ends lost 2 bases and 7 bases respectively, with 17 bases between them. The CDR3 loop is CASSELGPAVGGYTF. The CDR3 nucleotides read TGTGCCAGCAGTGAATTGGGCCCCGCGGTTGGTGGCTACACCTTC.

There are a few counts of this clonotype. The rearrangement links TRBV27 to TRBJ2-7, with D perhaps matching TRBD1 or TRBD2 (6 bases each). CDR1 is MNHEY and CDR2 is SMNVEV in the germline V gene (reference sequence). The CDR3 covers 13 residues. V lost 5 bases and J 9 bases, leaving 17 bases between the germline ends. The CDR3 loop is CASSTTPQGGQYF. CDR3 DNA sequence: TGTGCCAGCAGTACAACACCACAGGGAGGGCAGTACTTC.

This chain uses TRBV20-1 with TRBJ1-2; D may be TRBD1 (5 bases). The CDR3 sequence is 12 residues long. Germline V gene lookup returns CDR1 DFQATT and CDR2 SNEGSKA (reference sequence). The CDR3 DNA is TGCAGAGCAAGGGGCGGAGAGGAGGGCTACACCTTC. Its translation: CRARGGEEGYTF.

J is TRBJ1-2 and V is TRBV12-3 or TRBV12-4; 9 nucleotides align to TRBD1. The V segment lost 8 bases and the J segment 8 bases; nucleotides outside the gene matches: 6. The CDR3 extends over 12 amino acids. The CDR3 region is CASGDRAKGYTF. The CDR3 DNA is TGTGCCAGCGGGGACAGGGCCAAGGGCTACACCTTC.

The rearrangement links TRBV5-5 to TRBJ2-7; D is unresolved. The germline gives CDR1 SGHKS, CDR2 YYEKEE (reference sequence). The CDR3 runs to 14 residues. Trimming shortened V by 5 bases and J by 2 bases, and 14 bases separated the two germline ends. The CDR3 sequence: CASSYDVGPYEQYF. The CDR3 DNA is TGTGCCAGCAGTTACGACGTTGGGCCCTACGAGCAGTACTTC.

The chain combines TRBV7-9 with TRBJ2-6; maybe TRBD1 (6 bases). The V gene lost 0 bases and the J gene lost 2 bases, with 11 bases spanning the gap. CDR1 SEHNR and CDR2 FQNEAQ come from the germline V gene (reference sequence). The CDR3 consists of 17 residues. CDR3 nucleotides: TGTGCCAGCAGCTTAGCGTGGCGGACAGCTGGGGCCAACGTCCTGACTTTC. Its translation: CASSLAWRTAGANVLTF.

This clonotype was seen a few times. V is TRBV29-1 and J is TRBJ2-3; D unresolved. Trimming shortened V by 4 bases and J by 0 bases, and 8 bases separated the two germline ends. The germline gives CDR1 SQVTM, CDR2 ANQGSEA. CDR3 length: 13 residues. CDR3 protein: CSVGVWSTDTQYF. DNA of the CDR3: TGCAGCGTTGGGGTTTGGAGCACAGATACGCAGTATTTT.

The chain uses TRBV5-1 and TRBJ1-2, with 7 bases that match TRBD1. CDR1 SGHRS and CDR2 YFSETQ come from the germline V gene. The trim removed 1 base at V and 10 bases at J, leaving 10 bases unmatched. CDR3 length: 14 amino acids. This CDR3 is CASSLLTTTGPYTF. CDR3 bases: TGCGCCAGCAGCTTGCTAACCACGACAGGGCCCTACACCTTC.

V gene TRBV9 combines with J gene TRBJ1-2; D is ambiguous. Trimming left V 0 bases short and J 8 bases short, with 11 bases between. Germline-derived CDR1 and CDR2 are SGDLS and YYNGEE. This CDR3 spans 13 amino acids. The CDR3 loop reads CASSVGSSRGYTF. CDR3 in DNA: TGTGCCAGCAGCGTAGGCTCTTCGCGGGGCTACACCTTC.

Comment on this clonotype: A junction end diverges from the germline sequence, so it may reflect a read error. The CDR3 reads CVSSYPGSPYSNQPQHF. The CDR3 DNA sequence: TGTGTCAGCAGTTACCCTGGGTCACCGTATAGCAATCAGCCCCAGCATTTT. This chain joins TRBV6-2 or TRBV6-3 and TRBJ1-5; D unclear. The germline V gene has CDR1 MNHEY and CDR2 SVGEGT. This CDR3 comprises 17 residues.

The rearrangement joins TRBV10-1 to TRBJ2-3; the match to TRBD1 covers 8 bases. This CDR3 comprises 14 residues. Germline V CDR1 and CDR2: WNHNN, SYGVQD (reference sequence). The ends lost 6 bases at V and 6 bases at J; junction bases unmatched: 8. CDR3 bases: TGCGCCAGCAGGGTGACAGGGGTCGGTGATACGCAGTATTTT. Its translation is CASRVTGVGDTQYF.

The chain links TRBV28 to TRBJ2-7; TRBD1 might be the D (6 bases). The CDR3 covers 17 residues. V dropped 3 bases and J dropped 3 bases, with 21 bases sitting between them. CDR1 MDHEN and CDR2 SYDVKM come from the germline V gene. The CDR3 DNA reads TGTGCCAGCAGTTTTGGTTCGGGACACCCACTTTACTACGAGCAGTACTTC. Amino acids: CASSFGSGHPLYYEQYF.

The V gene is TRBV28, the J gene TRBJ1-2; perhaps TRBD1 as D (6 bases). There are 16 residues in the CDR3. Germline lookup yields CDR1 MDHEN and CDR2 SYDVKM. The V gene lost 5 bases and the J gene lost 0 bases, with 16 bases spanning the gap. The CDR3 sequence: CASSTLGKGANYGYTF. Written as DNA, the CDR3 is TGTGCCAGCAGTACACTAGGGAAGGGGGCTAACTATGGCTACACCTTC.

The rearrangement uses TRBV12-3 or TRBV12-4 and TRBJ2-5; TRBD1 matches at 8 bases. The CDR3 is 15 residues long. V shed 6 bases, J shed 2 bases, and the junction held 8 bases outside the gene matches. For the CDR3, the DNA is TGTGCCAGCAGCTCCGGGACAGGACATCAAGAGACCCAGTACTTC. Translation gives CASSSGTGHQETQYF.

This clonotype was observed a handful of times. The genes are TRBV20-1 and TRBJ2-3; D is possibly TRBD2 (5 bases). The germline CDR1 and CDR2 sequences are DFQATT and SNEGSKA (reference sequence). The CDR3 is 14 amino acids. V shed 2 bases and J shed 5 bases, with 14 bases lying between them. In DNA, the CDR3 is TGCAGTGCTAGACCACTAGATGGTATAGATACGCAGTATTTT. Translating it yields CSARPLDGIDTQYF.

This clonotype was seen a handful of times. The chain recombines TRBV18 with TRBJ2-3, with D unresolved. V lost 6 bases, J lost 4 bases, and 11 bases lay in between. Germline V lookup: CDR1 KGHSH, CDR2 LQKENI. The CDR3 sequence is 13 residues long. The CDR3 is CASSPVDADTQYF. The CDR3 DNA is TGTGCCAGCTCTCCTGTGGACGCAGATACGCAGTATTTT.